Shown below are 18 T cell receptor beta chains from a single sample sequenced in a study of vaccination and CD4 T cells after COVID-19. No antigen is known for these receptors. Cultured CD4+ T cells had their DNA profiled by the Oncomine TCR Beta short-read assay. MiXCR was run by TCRdb on the PCR reads, yielding one entry per CDR3 protein. The table records around 8,400 distinct CDR3 sequences, roughly 57% of them present only once. Treatment given: roughly 11-day PBMC culture with coronavirus spike peptide pools or control peptides (ViraFEST assay). The sequenced material came from CD4+ T cells from blood, cultured in vitro. Source of these receptors: a human donor who had recovered from COVID-19.

The rearrangement uses TRBV20-1 and TRBJ2-3; tentative D call: TRBD1 (7 bases). V lost 3 bases to trimming and J lost 0 bases, with 10 bases between them. CDR1 DFQATT and CDR2 SNEGSKA come from the germline V gene (reference sequence). The CDR3 contains 14 residues. The CDR3, as DNA: TGCAGTGCTAGGGAGGGGGCAAGCACAGATACGCAGTATTTT. Protein: CSAREGASTDTQYF.

The rearrangement joins TRBV30 to TRBJ1-2; 10 bases line up with TRBD1. J lost 8 bases, V lost 3 bases, and 3 bases had no gene match. The CDR3 sequence is 12 residues long. CDR1 is GTSNPN and CDR2 is SVGIG in the germline V gene (reference sequence). The CDR3 DNA is TGTGCCTGGAGCCGGACAGGGGGAGGCTACACCTTC. As protein: CAWSRTGGGYTF.

This clonotype was seen just once. The rearrangement links TRBV2 to TRBJ2-7; no firm D call. Trimming cost V 4 bases and J 1 base, with 5 bases left between them. The CDR3 loop spans 12 amino acids. Per the germline V gene, CDR1 is SNHLY and CDR2 is FYNNEI. CDR3 nucleotide sequence: TGTGCCAGCAGTGTTCAGTCCTACGAGCAGTACTTC. This gives the protein CASSVQSYEQYF.

The gene calls are TRBV6-1 and TRBJ2-1, with 11 bases matching TRBD2. The CDR3 totals 19 residues. The germline V gene has CDR1 MNHNS and CDR2 SASEGT. V dropped 6 bases and J dropped 1; count of bases not matched to a gene: 14. CDR3 sequence (DNA): TGTGCCAGCAGCCCCAACAAGCTAGCGGGAGGTCAATCCTACAATGAGCAGTTCTTC. Translating gives CASSPNKLAGGQSYNEQFF.

V usage is TRBV6-1 and J usage is TRBJ1-2, with a weak D call TRBD1 (5 bases). The CDR3 extends over 18 amino acids. Trimming stripped 1 base from V and 0 bases from J, with 18 bases between. In germline, CDR1 is MNHNS, CDR2 SASEGT. CDR3 sequence reads: CASSEGPRGSWANYGYTF. For the CDR3, the DNA is TGTGCCAGCAGTGAAGGACCGCGGGGGTCTTGGGCTAACTATGGCTACACCTTC.

In nucleotides, the CDR3 is TGCAGTGCAATGCCAGGGATTTTCACAGATACGCAGTATTTT. Amino acid sequence: CSAMPGIFTDTQYF. The chain carries TRBV20-1 and TRBJ2-3; the D gene is possibly TRBD1 (5 bases). The CDR3 is made up of 14 amino acids. V was shortened by 6 bases and J by 2 bases, with 15 bases between the two germline ends. CDR1 and CDR2 (germline): DFQATT, SNEGSKA (reference sequence).

On this clonotype: A junction boundary mismatches the germline segment, possibly from a read error. V and J are TRBV28 and TRBJ1-4; 7 bases agree with TRBD1. CDR3 size: 16 residues. CDR1 and CDR2 from the germline V gene are MDHEN and SYDVKM. CDR3 sequence (DNA): TGTGCCAGCAGTCCGCACCAGGGGGGTGAGGATGAGAAACTGTTTTTT. It translates to CASSPHQGGEDEKLFF. Drawing the rest from reference TRBV28 and TRBJ1-4, the complete variable domain is DVKVTQSSRYLVKRTGEKVFLECVQDMDHENMFWYRQDPGLGLRLIYFSYDVKMKEKGDIPEGYSVSREKKERFSLILESASTNQTSMYLCASSPHQGGEDEKLFFGSGTQLSVL.

In this sample, this clonotype turned up a few times. The chain combines TRBV10-3 with TRBJ1-1, with D unresolved. The CDR3 is made up of 14 amino acids. Germline V gives CDR1 ENHRY, CDR2 SYGVKD. V dropped 2 bases and J dropped 11 bases, with 18 bases sitting between them. CDR3 sequence: CAISEGRQAFGAFF. For the CDR3, the DNA is TGTGCCATCAGTGAGGGTCGGCAGGCCTTCGGGGCTTTCTTT.

This clonotype occurred a few times. The chain links TRBV2 to TRBJ1-1; 7 bases match TRBD1. Germline V gene lookup returns CDR1 SNHLY and CDR2 FYNNEI. J lost 1 base, V lost 11 bases, and 16 bases had no gene match. This CDR3 is 16 amino acids long. The CDR3 protein is CARARFEGAGNTEAFF. In DNA form, the CDR3 reads TGTGCCCGCGCCCGGTTCGAGGGGGCAGGGAACACTGAAGCTTTCTTT.

V is TRBV19 and J is TRBJ1-2; possible D gene TRBD1, 5 bases. Germline V CDR1 and CDR2: LNHDA, SQIVND (reference sequence). The CDR3 has 16 amino acids. V shed 0 bases and J shed 4 bases, with 15 bases lying between them. The CDR3 DNA reads as TGTGCCAGTAGTATAGATAGCTACGGGACTGGCTATGGCTACACCTTC. It is translated as CASSIDSYGTGYGYTF.

The chain recombines TRBV2 with TRBJ1-2, with D perhaps TRBD1 (5 bases). Deletions cut 4 bases from V and 2 bases from J, with 14 bases between. Germline CDR1 is SNHLY and CDR2 is FYNNEI. This CDR3 contains 15 residues. CDR3 coding DNA: TGTGCCAGCAGTGGGGTGGGCGGGGGGAACTATGGCTACACCTTC. Protein: CASSGVGGGNYGYTF. Filled out from reference TRBV2 and TRBJ1-2, the complete variable domain reads EPEVTQTPSHQVTQMGQEVILRCVPISNHLYFYWYRQILGQKVEFLVSFYNNEISEKSEIFDDQFSVERPDGSNFTLKIRSTKLEDSAMYFCASSGVGGGNYGYTFGSGTRLTVV.

The chain has TRBV10-3 and TRBJ2-3, with 8 bases matching TRBD2. This CDR3 region has 16 residues. Germline lookup yields CDR1 ENHRY and CDR2 SYGVKD. V shed 6 bases, J shed 4 bases, and the junction held 12 bases outside the gene matches. The CDR3, as DNA: TGTGCCATCAGGCCCCGGGGGGGCGTAGGCGCAGATACGCAGTATTTT. It codes for CAIRPRGGVGADTQYF.

A few counts support this clonotype. This chain uses TRBV12-3 or TRBV12-4 with TRBJ1-5, with TRBD1 identical over 7 bases. This CDR3 has 13 residues. Trimming took 3 bases from V and 7 from J; bases not matched to a gene: 3. The CDR3 DNA is TGTGCCAGCAGTTTGGCAGGGGGGCAGCCCCAGCATTTT. This translates into CASSLAGGQPQHF.

V gene TRBV20-1 combines with J gene TRBJ2-3; 10 bases match TRBD2. Germline V gene lookup returns CDR1 DFQATT and CDR2 SNEGSKA (reference sequence). This CDR3 spans 15 amino acids. V lost 1 base and J lost 6; bases outside the gene matches: 7. The CDR3 sequence is CSARAKRGGPDTQYF. The CDR3, as DNA: TGCAGTGCTAGAGCAAAGCGGGGGGGCCCCGATACGCAGTATTTT.

This chain uses TRBV7-6 with TRBJ2-2; D call uncertain. There are 14 residues in the CDR3. Trimming took 4 bases from V and 0 from J, leaving 6 bases between them. From germline, CDR1 is SGHVS and CDR2 FNYEAQ. The CDR3 spells CASSSTTNTGELFF. CDR3 DNA: TGTGCCAGCAGCTCTACAACGAACACCGGGGAGCTGTTTTTT.

In the case of this clonotype: At one boundary the junction diverges from the germline segment, which might be a read error. V and J are TRBV6-1 and TRBJ2-7; the D call may be TRBD1 or TRBD2 (5 bases each). The CDR3 covers 14 residues. Germline V gives CDR1 MNHNS, CDR2 SASEGT. This CDR3 reads CASSGPGLAYGQYF. CDR3 nucleotide sequence: TGTGCCAGCAGTGGCCCGGGGCTCGCCTACGGGCAGTACTTC.

Only a few counts were recorded for this clonotype. The J gene is TRBJ1-6, the V gene TRBV7-6; the match to TRBD1 covers 7 bases. CDR3 size: 15 residues. With 1 base clipped from V and 7 bases from J, the junction kept 4 bases outside the gene matches. From germline, CDR1 is SGHVS and CDR2 FNYEAQ. In DNA, the CDR3 is TGTGCCAGCAGCTTAGGACAGGGATCGAATTCACCCCTCCACTTT. This codes for CASSLGQGSNSPLHF. Looking up the rest from reference TRBV7-6 and TRBJ1-6 gives the full variable domain: GAGVSQSPRYKVTKRGQDVALRCDPISGHVSLYWYRQALGQGPEFLTYFNYEAQQDKSGLPNDRFSAERPEGSISTLTIQRTEQRDSAMYRCASSLGQGSNSPLHFGNGTRLTVT.

The V gene is TRBV20-1, the J gene TRBJ2-6; D gene uncertain. Trimming removed 5 bases from V and 6 bases from J, with 11 bases in between. The germline gives CDR1 DFQATT, CDR2 SNEGSKA (reference sequence). The CDR3 has 13 amino acids. CDR3 region: CSAGSVPANVLTF. CDR3 nucleotides: TGCAGTGCTGGAAGTGTCCCGGCCAACGTCCTGACTTTC.